This T cell receptor beta chain was observed in a study of Ad26.COV2.S vaccination and SARS-CoV-2 variants. The wider study: Ad26.COV2.S shots went into the muscle once or twice, 56 days apart. Points from the study as a whole: Researchers cautioned that TCR breadth and depth analyses may have underestimated total T cell responses.

This CDR3 contains 13 residues. V lost 10 bases to trimming and J lost 7 bases, with 16 bases between them. Germline lookup yields CDR1 MNHEY and CDR2 SVGAGI. Treatment defined: around 19 received Ad26.COV2.S at low or high dose, single or two shots; roughly five received placebo; per-sample allocation not given. Collection of samples fell on day 63 after the first vaccine or placebo injection. This clone was observed once. What it binds is unknown. Profiling relied on immunoSEQ multiplex PCR, and the TCRdb table lists in-frame clones only, not all of them. This sample has about 470,000 clones, with 80% to 95% found just once.

The sample was peripheral blood, taken in a trial of Ad26.COV2.S vaccine versus placebo. The clonotype was recovered from a person between 18 and 60 years old who received the Ad26.COV2.S COVID-19 vaccine or a placebo. The V call is TRBV6-5, the J call TRBJ1-4; TRBD1 might be the D (5 bases). In DNA, the CDR3 is TGTGCCACGATGGGGGGTGTAGGTGAAAAACTGTTTTTT. As protein: CATMGGVGEKLFF.